What follows are 22 T cell receptor beta chains derived from one specimen sequenced in a study of blood T cell repertoires in COVID-19. The table came from immunoSEQ multiplex PCR; TCRdb's copy has only in-frame clones and leaves some out. The table has approximately 200,000 clones, over 80% seen once. Sample: peripheral blood. These receptors all come from a woman in her 30s with acute or convalescent COVID-19.

The rearrangement uses TRBV6-2 or TRBV6-3 and TRBJ2-1, with D perhaps TRBD2 (5 bases). Trimming pared 4 bases from V and 5 bases from J, leaving 12 bases between. The CDR3 sequence is 14 residues long. The V gene's germline CDR1 is MNHEY and CDR2 SVGEGT. The CDR3 reads CASSSGGSHNEQFF. In DNA, the CDR3 is TGTGCCAGCAGTTCAGGCGGGTCGCACAATGAGCAGTTCTTC.

V is TRBV7-9 and J is TRBJ1-1; D is uncertain. Germline assignment: CDR1 SEHNR and CDR2 FQNEAQ (reference sequence). CDR3 length: 12 residues. Trimming shortened V by 4 bases and J by 3 bases, and 6 bases separated the two germline ends. The CDR3 DNA is TGTGCCAGCAGCTCTCGGGACACTGAAGCTTTCTTT. Translating gives CASSSRDTEAFF.

The chain is built from TRBV19 and TRBJ1-6; 10 nucleotides match TRBD1. V shed 5 bases, J shed 8 bases, and the junction held 6 bases outside the gene matches. Germline CDR1 reads LNHDA; CDR2 reads SQIVND (reference sequence). The CDR3 has 15 residues. CDR3 amino acids: CASSRLTGGDSPLHF. CDR3 coding DNA: TGTGCCAGTAGTCGCCTGACAGGGGGCGATTCACCCCTCCACTTT.

This chain joins TRBV5-8 and TRBJ2-5; TRBD2 might be the D (7 bases). The germline V gene has CDR1 SGHTS and CDR2 YDEGEE. The V end lost 9 bases, the J end lost 5 bases, and 32 bases lay between the germline ends. The CDR3 contains 18 residues. This CDR3 is CANVFSIQAGAREETQYF. The CDR3 DNA is TGTGCCAATGTCTTTTCTATCCAGGCGGGGGCCAGGGAGGAGACCCAGTACTTC.

The chain combines TRBV19 with TRBJ1-2, with 10 nucleotides matching TRBD1. The CDR3 runs to 16 residues. CDR1 and CDR2 from the germline V gene are LNHDA and SQIVND (reference sequence). Germline trimming cut 6 bases from V and 4 bases from J; bases unmatched to any gene: 11. This CDR3 is CASSPTGTGAGYGYTF. CDR3 coding DNA: TGTGCCAGTAGCCCGACAGGGACAGGGGCCGGCTATGGCTACACCTTC.

The chain has TRBV7-2 and TRBJ2-1; TRBD2 matches at 12 bases. The V segment lost 5 bases and the J segment 6 bases; nucleotides outside the gene matches: 14. The CDR3 runs 18 residues. Germline V gene lookup returns CDR1 SGHTA and CDR2 FQGNSA. The CDR3 spells CASSPRLAGEGGLNEQFF. CDR3 sequence (DNA): TGTGCCAGCAGCCCAAGACTAGCGGGAGAAGGGGGCCTCAATGAGCAGTTCTTC. Together with reference TRBV7-2 and TRBJ2-1, the CDR3 gives the full variable domain: GAGVSQSPSNKVTEKGKDVELRCDPISGHTALYWYRQSLGQGLEFLIYFQGNSAPDKSGLPSDRFSAERTGGSVSTLTIQRTQQEDSAVYLCASSPRLAGEGGLNEQFFGPGTRLTVL.

This chain uses TRBV14 with TRBJ2-1; 9 positions agree with TRBD2. In germline, CDR1 is SGHDN, CDR2 FVKESK. V dropped 6 bases and J dropped 3; count of bases not matched to a gene: 6. The CDR3 has 15 residues. In DNA form, the CDR3 reads TGTGCCAGCAGGCGGACTAGCGATTACTACAATGAGCAGTTCTTC. It is translated as CASRRTSDYYNEQFF. The full variable domain, rest sourced from reference TRBV14 and TRBJ2-1, is EAGVTQFPSHSVIEKGQTVTLRCDPISGHDNLYWYRRVMGKEIKFLLHFVKESKQDESGMPNNRFLAERTGGTYSTLKVQPAELEDSGVYFCASRRTSDYYNEQFFGPGTRLTVL.

The chain links TRBV5-1 to TRBJ2-7, with D maybe TRBD2 (6 bases). The CDR3 is made up of 14 amino acids. CDR1 and CDR2 (germline): SGHRS, YFSETQ. The V gene lost 4 bases and the J gene lost 12 bases, with 23 bases spanning the gap. The CDR3 DNA reads as TGCGCCAGCAGCCCACGGTCTAGCGTCTCGATTTGGTACTTC. Protein product: CASSPRSSVSIWYF.

The chain has TRBV28 and TRBJ1-5; D is unclear. Looked up from germline, CDR1 is MDHEN and CDR2 is SYDVKM. V dropped 4 bases and J dropped 7 bases, with 11 bases sitting between them. The CDR3 runs 13 residues. The CDR3 DNA sequence: TGTGCCAGCAGTTCCGGGGTGGGACAGCCCCAGCATTTT. It translates to CASSSGVGQPQHF.

For the CDR3, the DNA is TGTGCCAGCAGCCATGGTCCTACCTACGAGCAGTACTTC. It encodes CASSHGPTYEQYF. The chain is built from TRBV6-2 or TRBV6-3 and TRBJ2-7; no reliable D call. V lost 6 bases to trimming and J lost 2 bases, with 11 bases between them. Germline CDR1 is MNHEY and CDR2 is SVGEGT. The length of the CDR3 is 13 residues.

The chain links TRBV6-6 to TRBJ1-2, with 8 bases that match TRBD1. Unmatched junction bases numbered 8, after V lost 5 bases and J lost 0 bases. Looked up from germline, CDR1 is MNHNY and CDR2 is SVGAGI (reference sequence). The CDR3 totals 16 residues. The CDR3 nucleotides are TGTGCCAGCAGTAAAGACAGGGGACCTGCTAACTATGGCTACACCTTC. Amino acids: CASSKDRGPANYGYTF.

The J gene is TRBJ1-6, the V gene TRBV6-5; D gene unclear. The germline CDR1 and CDR2 sequences are MNHEY and SVGAGI. This CDR3 has 14 residues. V gave up 0 bases and J gave up 9 bases, with 9 bases separating them. The CDR3 DNA sequence: TGTGCCAGCAGTTACTCGACGGGAACTTCACCCCTCCACTTT. Its translation is CASSYSTGTSPLHF.

The chain links TRBV5-6 to TRBJ1-2; TRBD1 matches 8 bases. The length of the CDR3 is 14 residues. Germline assignment: CDR1 SGHDT and CDR2 YYEEEE. V gave up 3 bases and J gave up 5 bases; unmatched junction bases: 6. The CDR3: CASSSTGERYGYTF. Written as DNA, the CDR3 is TGTGCCAGCAGCTCGACAGGGGAACGGTATGGCTACACCTTC. Looking up the rest from reference TRBV5-6 and TRBJ1-2 gives the full variable domain: DAGVTQSPTHLIKTRGQQVTLRCSPKSGHDTVSWYQQALGQGPQFIFQYYEEEERQRGNFPDRFSGHQFPNYSSELNVNALLLGDSALYLCASSSTGERYGYTFGSGTRLTVV.

The chain is built from TRBV28 and TRBJ1-6, with a tentative D call TRBD1 (5 bases). This CDR3 contains 14 residues. Trimming pared 7 bases from V and 4 bases from J, leaving 11 bases between. Germline CDR1 is MDHEN and CDR2 is SYDVKM. CDR3 in DNA: TGTGCCAGCAACCGGGACTTGTATAATTCACCCCTCCACTTT. Residues: CASNRDLYNSPLHF.

This clone was seen only a few times. The genes are TRBV6-1 and TRBJ1-1; perhaps TRBD1 as D (5 bases). The CDR3 loop spans 14 amino acids. Germline values: CDR1 MNHNS, CDR2 SASEGT. Trimming stripped 7 bases from V and 0 bases from J, with 12 bases between. CDR3 region: CASTYSGLNTEAFF. Written as DNA, the CDR3 is TGTGCCAGCACCTATTCAGGGTTGAACACTGAAGCTTTCTTT.

The chain combines TRBV9 with TRBJ2-1, with D possibly matching TRBD1 (6 bases). V lost 0 bases, J lost 6 bases, and 10 bases lay in between. The germline V gene encodes CDR1 SGDLS and CDR2 YYNGEE. This CDR3 has 14 amino acids. CDR3 DNA: TGTGCCAGCAGCGTAGGGTCGACAGGCAATGAGCAGTTCTTC. It yields the protein CASSVGSTGNEQFF. Combining the CDR3 with reference TRBV9 and TRBJ2-1 gives the whole variable domain DSGVTQTPKHLITATGQRVTLRCSPRSGDLSVYWYQQSLDQGLQFLIQYYNGEERAKGNILERFSAQQFPDLHSELNLSSLELGDSALYFCASSVGSTGNEQFFGPGTRLTVL.

The chain links TRBV28 to TRBJ2-3; D uncertain. The CDR3 is made up of 15 amino acids. The germline V gene encodes CDR1 MDHEN and CDR2 SYDVKM. Trimming took off 6 bases at V and 2 bases at J, with 15 bases between the two ends. The CDR3, as DNA: TGTGCCAGCAGCCACAATCGACTCCACACAGATACGCAGTATTTT. Its translation is CASSHNRLHTDTQYF.

The chain is built from TRBV24-1 and TRBJ2-1, with TRBD2 matching 12 bases. The CDR3 totals 18 residues. The germline V gene encodes CDR1 KGHDR and CDR2 SFDVKD. V dropped 3 bases and J dropped 1; count of bases not matched to a gene: 6. The CDR3 loop is CATSDPTTSGRSYNEQFF. The CDR3 coding sequence is TGTGCCACCAGTGATCCTACAACTAGCGGGAGGTCCTACAATGAGCAGTTCTTC.

The chain links TRBV7-9 to TRBJ2-7, with a possible D match to TRBD2 (5 bases). This CDR3 contains 15 residues. The ends were cut back, 1 base at V and 6 bases at J, with 16 bases in the middle. In germline, CDR1 is SEHNR, CDR2 FQNEAQ (reference sequence). CDR3 in amino acids: CASSLDFGIRGEQYF. In DNA, the CDR3 is TGTGCCAGCAGCTTAGACTTCGGGATACGGGGCGAGCAGTACTTC.

The genes are TRBV6-1 and TRBJ1-5; no reliable D call. From germline, CDR1 is MNHNS and CDR2 SASEGT. The CDR3 extends over 15 amino acids. V gave up 2 bases and J gave up 3 bases, with 11 bases separating them. The CDR3 sequence: CASSENRGDNQPQHF. The CDR3 DNA reads as TGTGCCAGCAGTGAAAATCGCGGGGACAATCAGCCCCAGCATTTT.

The chain couples TRBV3-1 (or the pseudogene TRBV3-2) to TRBJ1-2; D possibly corresponds to TRBD1 (6 bases). V was cut by 4 bases and J by 2 bases, with 8 bases left in between. The CDR3 spans 13 residues. CDR1 LGHDT and CDR2 YNNKEL come from the germline V gene (reference sequence). CDR3 protein: CASSPTGNYGYTF. CDR3 sequence (DNA): TGTGCCAGCAGCCCGACAGGCAACTATGGCTACACCTTC.

This clone was counted a single time. V usage is TRBV9 and J usage is TRBJ1-1; the D gene is possibly TRBD1 (6 bases). Germline loops: CDR1 SGDLS, CDR2 YYNGEE. The V end was cut by 4 bases, the J end by 0 bases, with 13 bases between. The CDR3 runs 15 residues. The CDR3 DNA follows: TGTGCCAGCAGCACTGGGGGACAACTGAACACTGAAGCTTTCTTT. Translated: CASSTGGQLNTEAFF.